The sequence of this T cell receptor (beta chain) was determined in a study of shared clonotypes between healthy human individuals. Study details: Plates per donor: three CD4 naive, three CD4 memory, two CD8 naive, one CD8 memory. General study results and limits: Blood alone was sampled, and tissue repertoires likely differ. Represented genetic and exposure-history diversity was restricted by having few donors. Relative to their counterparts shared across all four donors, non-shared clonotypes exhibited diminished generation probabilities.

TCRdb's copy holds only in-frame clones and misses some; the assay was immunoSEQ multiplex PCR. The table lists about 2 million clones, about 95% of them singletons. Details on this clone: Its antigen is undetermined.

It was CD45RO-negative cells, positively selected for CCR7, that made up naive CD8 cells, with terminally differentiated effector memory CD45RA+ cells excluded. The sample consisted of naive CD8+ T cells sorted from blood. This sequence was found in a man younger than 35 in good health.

DNA of the CDR3: TGTGCCAGCAGTGAACTACAGGGGTGGGATGAGCAGTTCTTC. It specifies CASSELQGWDEQFF. J is TRBJ2-1 and V is TRBV6-1, with 7 bases lining up with TRBD1. This CDR3 has 14 residues. V was clipped by 2 bases and J by 8 bases; unmatched bases: 6. CDR1 is MNHNS and CDR2 is SASEGT in the germline V gene.